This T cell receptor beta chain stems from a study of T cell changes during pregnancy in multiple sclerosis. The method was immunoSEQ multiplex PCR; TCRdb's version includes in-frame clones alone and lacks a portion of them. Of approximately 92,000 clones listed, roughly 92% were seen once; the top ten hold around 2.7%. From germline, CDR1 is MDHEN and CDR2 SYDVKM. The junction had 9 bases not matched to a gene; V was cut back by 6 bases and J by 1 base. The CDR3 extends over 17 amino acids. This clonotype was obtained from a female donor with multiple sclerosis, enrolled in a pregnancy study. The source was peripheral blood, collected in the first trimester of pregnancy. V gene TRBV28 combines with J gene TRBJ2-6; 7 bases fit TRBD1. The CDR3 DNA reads TGTGCCAGCAGATTTACGACAGGGTATTCTGGGGCCAACGTCCTGACTTTC. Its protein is CASRFTTGYSGANVLTF.